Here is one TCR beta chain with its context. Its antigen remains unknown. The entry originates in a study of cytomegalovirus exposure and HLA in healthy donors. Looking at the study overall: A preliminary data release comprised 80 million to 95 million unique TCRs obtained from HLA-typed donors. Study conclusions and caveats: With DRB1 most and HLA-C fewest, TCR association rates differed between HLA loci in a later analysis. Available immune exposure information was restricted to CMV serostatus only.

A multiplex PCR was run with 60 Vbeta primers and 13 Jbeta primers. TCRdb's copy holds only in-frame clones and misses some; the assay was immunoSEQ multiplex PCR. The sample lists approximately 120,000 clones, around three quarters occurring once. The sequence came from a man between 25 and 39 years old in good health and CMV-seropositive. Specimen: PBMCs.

The CDR3 protein is CASAPNSGDSPLHF. CDR3 nucleotides: TGCGCCAGCGCTCCCAACAGTGGTGATTCACCCCTCCACTTT. The rearrangement joins TRBV5-1 to TRBJ1-6; D gene unclear. Germline CDR1 is SGHRS and CDR2 is YFSETQ. Trimming left V 7 bases short and J 8 bases short, with 16 bases between. The CDR3 runs 14 residues. The whole variable domain, filled in from reference TRBV5-1 and TRBJ1-6, reads KAGVTQTPRYLIKTRGQQVTLSCSPISGHRSVSWYQQTPGQGLQFLFEYFSETQRNKGNFPGRFSGRQFSNSRSEMNVSTLELGDSALYLCASAPNSGDSPLHFGNGTRLTVT.